This T cell receptor beta chain was captured in a study of response to subunit inactivated influenza vaccine. Trimming pared 4 bases from V and 6 bases from J, leaving 16 bases between. The germline V gene encodes CDR1 SGHKS and CDR2 YYEKEE (reference sequence). The CDR3 runs 14 residues. This clonotype was recorded a few times. Its antigen is unknown. In TCRdb, the RT-PCR reads were re-called with MiXCR into one record per CDR3 protein. This table has fewer than 700,000 distinct CDR3 sequences, 10% to 15% appearing once. Study-level findings and limits: A suggestion made by the authors is that each seasonal influenza vaccination recruits few new T cells.

This specimen consisted of PBMCs from blood, obtained 35 to 45 days after vaccination. This TCR came from a man in his fifties or sixties who received an inactivated influenza vaccine. The rearrangement links TRBV5-5 to TRBJ1-1; the D gene is possibly TRBD1 (5 bases). The CDR3 bases are TGTGCCAGCAGCCTTCGGTCGGGGACCCCTGAAGCTTTCTTT. It encodes CASSLRSGTPEAFF. Full variable domain (rest looked up from reference TRBV5-5 and TRBJ1-1): DAGVTQSPTHLIKTRGQQVTLRCSPISGHKSVSWYQQVLGQGPQFIFQYYEKEERGRGNFPDRFSARQFPNYSSELNVNALLLGDSALYLCASSLRSGTPEAFFGQGTRLTVV.